This T cell receptor beta chain was captured in a study of Graves' ophthalmopathy and Graves' hyperthyroidism. Researchers took RNA transcripts and amplified TCR beta CDR3 regions from them. Second-round multiplex PCR came after a first-round RT-PCR that employed HTBI primers. MiXCR was run by TCRdb on the multiplex PCR reads, yielding one entry per CDR3 protein. In the table there are 500,000 to 700,000 distinct CDR3 sequences, just under 40% of which are singletons. The CDR3 is 13 residues long. Trimming removed 4 bases from V and 3 bases from J, with 8 bases in between. CDR1 MRHNA and CDR2 SNTAGT come from the germline V gene.

The chain carries TRBV6-4 and TRBJ2-3; D gene uncertain. The clonotype originates from an adult man with Graves' hyperthyroidism. The sequenced material came from peripheral blood or thyroid tissue (not recorded which). The CDR3 sequence: CASSVGMTDTQYF. As DNA, the CDR3 is TGTGCCAGCAGTGTTGGGATGACAGATACGCAGTATTTT.